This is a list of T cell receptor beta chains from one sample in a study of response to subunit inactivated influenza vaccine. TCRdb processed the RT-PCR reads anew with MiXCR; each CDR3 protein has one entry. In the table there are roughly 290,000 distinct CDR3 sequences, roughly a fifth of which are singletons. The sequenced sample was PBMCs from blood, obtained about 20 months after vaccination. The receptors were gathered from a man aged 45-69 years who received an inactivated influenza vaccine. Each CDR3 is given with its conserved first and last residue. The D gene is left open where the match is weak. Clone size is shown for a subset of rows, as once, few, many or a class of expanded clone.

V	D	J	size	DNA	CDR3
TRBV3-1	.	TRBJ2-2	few	TGTGCCAGCAGCCCGCACACGGGGACCGGGGAGCTGTTTTTT	CASSPHTGTGELFF
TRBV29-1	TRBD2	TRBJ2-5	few	TGCAGCGTTGCGCTAGCGGGCCGTGAGACCCAGTACTTC	CSVALAGRETQYF
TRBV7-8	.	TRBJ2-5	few	TGTGCCAGCAGCTTACGGTCGACCAGGGAGACCCAGTACTTC	CASSLRSTRETQYF
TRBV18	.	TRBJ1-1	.	TGTGCCAGCTCACCGGAGCGGGACACTGAAGCTTTCTTT	CASSPERDTEAFF
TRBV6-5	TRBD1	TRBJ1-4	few	TGTGCCAGCAGTTGGGGGACAGGGAGTGAAAAACTGTTTTTT	CASSWGTGSEKLFF
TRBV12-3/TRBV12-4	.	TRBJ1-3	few	TGTGCCAGCCAGTTCCTCTGGGGCGGTTCTGGAAACACCATATATTTT	CASQFLWGGSGNTIYF
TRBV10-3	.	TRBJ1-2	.	TGTGCCATCAGTGAGGGCGCAGGGGCGGGTGGCTACACCTTC	CAISEGAGAGGYTF
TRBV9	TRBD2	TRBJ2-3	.	TGTGCCAGCAGCCCCCACTCAAGGTCGGGAGGAGATACGCAGTATTTT	CASSPHSRSGGDTQYF
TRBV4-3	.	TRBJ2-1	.	TGCGCTAGCAGCGAAGACAGTAGATCCTTCCCCTACAATGAGCAGTTCTTC	CASSEDSRSFPYNEQFF
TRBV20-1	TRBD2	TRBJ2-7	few	TGCAGTGCTAGAGAGGGGGGGGTCTCCTACGAGCAGTACTTC	CSAREGGVSYEQYF
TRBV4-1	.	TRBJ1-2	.	TGCGCCAGCAGCCAAGGTAGCAGACCGGCCTATGGCTACACCTTC	CASSQGSRPAYGYTF
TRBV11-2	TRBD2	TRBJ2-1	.	TGTGCCAGCACCATCCGAGGTGGTAGCGGGAGACGGGCCTACAATGAGCAGTTCTTC	CASTIRGGSGRRAYNEQFF
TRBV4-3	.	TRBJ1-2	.	TGCGCCAGCAGCCAAGATTTGTACACCTCCGGCCGCACTGATGGCTACACCTTC	CASSQDLYTSGRTDGYTF
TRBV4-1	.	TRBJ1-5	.	TGCGCCAGCAGCCTAGGACCGACGCCCCATCAGCCCCAGCATTTT	CASSLGPTPHQPQHF
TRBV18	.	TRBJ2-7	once	TGTGCCAGCTCCCCCCAGGGGCCTCTCTACGAGCAGTACTTC	CASSPQGPLYEQYF
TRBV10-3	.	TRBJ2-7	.	TGTGCCACCTGGGACTACGAGCAGTACTTC	CATWDYEQYF
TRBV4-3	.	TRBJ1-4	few	TGCGCCAGCAGCCAAGATGCCCAGGGTCCCGAAAAACTGTTTTTT	CASSQDAQGPEKLFF
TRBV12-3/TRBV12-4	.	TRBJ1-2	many	TGTGCCAGCAGTTTTAGGGAGGGCTATGGCTACACCTTC	CASSFREGYGYTF
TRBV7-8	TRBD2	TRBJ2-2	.	TGTGCCAGCAGCCCGGGGGGGACAATAGGCACCGGGGAGCTGTTTTTT	CASSPGGTIGTGELFF